The text below deals with one TCR beta chain. In the source study's methods: It was from reference gene primer amplification that nucleated cell counts were estimated. Profiled with immunoSEQ multiplex PCR; TCRdb holds only in-frame clones, not every one. The V and J calls and clone size come from that table; D and trimming were worked out from the DNA. The table includes some 400,000 clones, approximately 87% detected once. This record comes from a study of blood T cell repertoires in COVID-19. Study as a whole: Sample material is recorded as cDNA or gDNA derived from T cells, B-cell-depleted T cells, or PBMCs.

The length of the CDR3 is 16 residues. Per germline, CDR1 SGHRS and CDR2 YFSETQ. V lost 2 bases to trimming and J lost 3 bases, with 17 bases between them. J is TRBJ1-1 and V is TRBV5-1; possibly TRBD1 for D (6 bases). The TCR was taken from a woman aged 55-75 years with COVID-19, enrolled during active disease. Sequencing was carried out using peripheral blood. CDR3 sequence reads: CASSLVTGYQDTEAFF. The CDR3 DNA follows: TGCGCCAGCAGCTTAGTTACAGGGTATCAGGACACTGAAGCTTTCTTT.